The TCR beta chain under discussion was sequenced for a study of CD8 T cells in Susac syndrome. Reverse transcription used about 0.45 to 1 ug RNA and random hexamers. MiXCR was run by TCRdb on the immunoSEQ multiplex PCR reads, yielding one entry per CDR3 protein. Here the sample spans fewer than 350,000 distinct CDR3 sequences, 65% to 90% being singletons. This CDR3 spans 14 amino acids. Trimming removed 7 bases from V and 2 bases from J, with 15 bases in between. Germline V lookup: CDR1 SGHRS, CDR2 YFSETQ. The gene calls are TRBV5-1 and TRBJ2-5; no clear D. Sequenced material: CD8+ T cells from PBMCs. This TCR came from a human donor with multiple sclerosis. CDR3 protein: CASPPWADQETQYF. The DNA for the CDR3 is TGCGCCAGCCCCCCGTGGGCGGATCAAGAGACCCAGTACTTC.